The 27 T cell receptor beta chains given below trace back to one sample, sequenced in a study of blood T cell repertoires in COVID-19. The method was immunoSEQ multiplex PCR; TCRdb's version includes in-frame clones alone and lacks a portion of them. The sample includes 350,000 or so clones, 85% to 90% of them seen just once. The specimen was PBMCs or T cells enriched from blood (not recorded which). These receptors came from a woman in her 30s who had been exposed to COVID-19.

The rearrangement links TRBV5-4 to TRBJ1-4, with D hard to call. Germline V gene data show CDR1 as SGHNT and CDR2 as YYREEE (reference sequence). The CDR3 sequence is 14 residues long. V lost 0 bases, J lost 7 bases, and 10 bases lay in between. CDR3 amino acids: CASSLAPSIEKLFF. CDR3 DNA: TGTGCCAGCAGCTTGGCCCCGAGTATTGAAAAACTGTTTTTT.

In this sample, this clone turned up once. The chain couples TRBV5-5 to TRBJ1-3; D remains ambiguous. Per the germline V gene, CDR1 is SGHKS and CDR2 is YYEKEE (reference sequence). The CDR3 sequence is 17 residues long. Trimming shortened V by 4 bases and J by 0 bases, and 17 bases separated the two germline ends. CDR3 loop: CASSPSPTEASGNTIYF. CDR3 DNA: TGTGCCAGCAGCCCCTCACCGACCGAGGCCTCTGGAAACACCATATATTTT.

The V and J genes are TRBV14 and TRBJ1-3; D uncertain. CDR3 length: 13 amino acids. V was pared by 10 bases and J by 4 bases, with 14 bases between. CDR1 is SGHDN and CDR2 is FVKESK in the germline V gene. The DNA for the CDR3 is TGTGCCACTTCAAGGACGGGAGGAAACACCATATATTTT. Translation gives CATSRTGGNTIYF.

CDR3 DNA: TGTGCCAGCAGTGAAGCGCCTGGTGCTAGCTACGAGCAGTACTTC. Translated, it gives CASSEAPGASYEQYF. The chain has TRBV2 and TRBJ2-7, with D unresolved. Trimming pared 0 bases from V and 3 bases from J, leaving 12 bases between. The CDR3 runs to 15 residues. From germline, CDR1 is SNHLY and CDR2 FYNNEI.

V is TRBV27 and J is TRBJ2-7; 10 nucleotides align to TRBD2. The CDR3 sequence is 14 residues long. Germline assignment: CDR1 MNHEY and CDR2 SMNVEV (reference sequence). Losses at the gene ends were 4 bases for V and 7 bases for J; bases not matched to a gene: 7. The CDR3 DNA reads TGTGCCAGCAGTTACGGCCTAGCGGGAGCGGAGCAGTACTTC. It codes for CASSYGLAGAEQYF.

V and J are TRBV7-9 and TRBJ2-1, with a possible D match to TRBD2 (5 bases). This CDR3 has 13 residues. V shed 4 bases and J shed 3 bases, with 7 bases lying between them. Germline V gives CDR1 SEHNR, CDR2 FQNEAQ (reference sequence). This CDR3 is CASSWGDYNEQFF. CDR3 in DNA: TGTGCCAGCAGCTGGGGAGACTACAATGAGCAGTTCTTC.

This clone was recorded at least ten times. The chain is built from TRBV3-1 (or the pseudogene TRBV3-2) and TRBJ2-1, with TRBD1 as a possible D gene (6 bases). The CDR3 runs 13 residues. CDR1 is LGHDT and CDR2 is YNNKEL in the germline V gene (reference sequence). The V end lost 5 bases, the J end lost 6 bases, and 11 bases lay between the germline ends. CDR3 loop: CASSRTAGNEQFF. CDR3 nucleotide sequence: TGTGCCAGCAGCAGGACAGCCGGCAATGAGCAGTTCTTC.

Here the CDR3 reads CASSGREAFF. The CDR3 nucleotides read TGTGCCAGCAGCGGTAGAGAAGCTTTCTTT. This rearrangement joins TRBV11-2 to TRBJ1-1; unclear D gene. CDR1 is SGHAT, CDR2 FQNNGV, per germline. The CDR3 runs 10 residues. The ends were cut back, 5 bases at V and 8 bases at J, with 6 bases in the middle.

This sequence joins TRBV4-2 and TRBJ2-1; 10 nucleotides agree with TRBD2. V dropped 7 bases and J dropped 0; count of bases not matched to a gene: 3. The V gene's germline CDR1 is LGHNA and CDR2 YNFKEQ. The CDR3 runs 15 residues. CDR3 loop: CASTPSGSSYNEQFF. In DNA form, the CDR3 reads TGTGCCAGCACTCCTAGCGGGAGCTCCTACAATGAGCAGTTCTTC.

The chain links TRBV10-1 to TRBJ2-5, with D perhaps matching TRBD2 (6 bases). Deletions cut 6 bases from V and 7 bases from J, with 15 bases between. This CDR3 has 13 amino acids. Per germline, CDR1 WNHNN and CDR2 SYGVQD (reference sequence). CDR3 sequence (DNA): TGCGCCAGCAGCGGGAGAGGTTCAGGGACCCAGTACTTC. As protein: CASSGRGSGTQYF.

This chain joins TRBV7-3 and TRBJ2-7, with D possibly matching TRBD2 (5 bases). Trimming pared 2 bases from V and 3 bases from J, leaving 14 bases between. The CDR3 is 15 amino acids. Germline loops: CDR1 SGHTA, CDR2 FQGTGA. The CDR3 loop reads CASSLFPGIYYEQYF. The CDR3 DNA follows: TGTGCCAGCAGCTTATTCCCCGGGATCTACTACGAGCAGTACTTC.

The sample holds a few counts of this clone. The genes are TRBV3-1 (or the pseudogene TRBV3-2) and TRBJ2-7; 10 bases map to TRBD2. The CDR3 covers 15 residues. Germline CDR1 is LGHDT and CDR2 is YNNKEL (reference sequence). Losses at the gene ends were 4 bases for V and 2 bases for J; bases not matched to a gene: 5. CDR3 DNA sequence: TGTGCCAGCAGCCTCGGGACTAGCGCTACCTACGAGCAGTACTTC. Its protein product is CASSLGTSATYEQYF.

The chain uses TRBV3-1 (or the pseudogene TRBV3-2) and TRBJ2-1, with 11 bases identical to TRBD2. V was pared by 3 bases and J by 7 bases, with 8 bases of the junction left unmatched. Germline V gene sequence: CDR1 LGHDT, CDR2 YNNKEL (reference sequence). This CDR3 comprises 16 residues. The CDR3 here is CASSQITSGRGNEQFF. The CDR3 bases are TGTGCCAGCAGCCAGATCACTAGCGGGAGAGGGAATGAGCAGTTCTTC.

The rearrangement links TRBV2 to TRBJ1-4, with D possibly TRBD1 on 6 matching bases. Germline V gene sequence: CDR1 SNHLY, CDR2 FYNNEI. The CDR3 runs 14 residues. The CDR3 bases are TGTGCTATTAAAACAGGGACGGATACTGAAAAACTGTTTTTT. This translates into CAIKTGTDTEKLFF.

The V call is TRBV24-1, the J call TRBJ2-3; TRBD2 aligns across 12 bases. The germline gives CDR1 KGHDR, CDR2 SFDVKD. Trimming took 9 bases from V and 4 from J; bases not matched to a gene: 7. The CDR3 runs to 15 residues. The CDR3 DNA reads as TGTGCCACCGGGACTAGCGGGCGGGGCGCAGATACGCAGTATTTT. It codes for CATGTSGRGADTQYF.

The rearrangement links TRBV13 to TRBJ1-6; 7 bases agree with TRBD1. Per the germline V gene, CDR1 is PRHDT and CDR2 is FYEKMQ (reference sequence). The junction had 13 bases not matched to a gene; V was cut back by 3 bases and J by 5 bases. This CDR3 region has 18 residues. For the CDR3, the DNA is TGTGCCAGCAGCTTCTCCCTGACAGGGTGGACCGATAATTCACCCCTCCACTTT. Amino acids: CASSFSLTGWTDNSPLHF.

The V gene is TRBV28, the J gene TRBJ2-7, with TRBD2 identical over 10 bases. With V trimmed by 5 bases and J by 0 bases, 16 bases remained unmatched. This CDR3 spans 19 amino acids. The V gene's germline CDR1 is MDHEN and CDR2 SYDVKM. CDR3 sequence: CASSPKGLAGATSSYEQYF. The CDR3 coding sequence is TGTGCCAGCAGTCCTAAAGGTCTAGCGGGAGCCACTAGCTCCTACGAGCAGTACTTC.

This chain joins TRBV6-5 and TRBJ1-5, with D uncertain. Germline CDR1 is MNHEY and CDR2 is SVGAGI. The CDR3 extends over 13 amino acids. The germline V and J ends were trimmed by 7 bases and 7 bases, with 14 bases remaining between them. The CDR3 coding sequence is TGTGCCAGCACGAAAACTTCAAAACAGCCCCAGCATTTT. The encoded protein is CASTKTSKQPQHF.

The chain is built from TRBV12-3 or TRBV12-4 and TRBJ2-1; perhaps TRBD2 as D (5 bases). The CDR3 has 13 residues. Deletions cut 1 base from V and 5 bases from J, with 6 bases between. The CDR3 loop reads CASSLEGDNEQFF. CDR3 bases: TGTGCCAGCAGTTTAGAGGGAGACAATGAGCAGTTCTTC.

The chain combines TRBV12-3 or TRBV12-4 with TRBJ2-7, with D tentatively TRBD1 (5 bases). The V and J ends lost 6 bases and 3 bases respectively, with 12 bases between them. The CDR3 is 13 residues long. The CDR3 coding sequence is TGTGCCAGCAGCTGGGGCACCAACTACGAGCAGTACTTC. This encodes CASSWGTNYEQYF.

The chain links TRBV28 to TRBJ2-1; weak D call: TRBD2 (6 bases). The CDR3 runs to 19 residues. Germline CDR1 reads MDHEN; CDR2 reads SYDVKM. V lost 0 bases, J lost 0 bases, and 18 bases lay in between. The CDR3 spells CASSLWDSRGGTSYNEQFF. The CDR3 DNA follows: TGTGCCAGCAGTTTATGGGATAGTCGGGGCGGGACCTCCTACAATGAGCAGTTCTTC.

V gene TRBV19 combines with J gene TRBJ2-2, with 10 bases identical to TRBD1. Germline assignment: CDR1 LNHDA and CDR2 SQIVND (reference sequence). J lost 4 bases, V lost 10 bases, and 12 bases had no gene match. The CDR3 is 16 residues long. CDR3 coding DNA: TGTGCCACCTACGTCCCGGGACAGGGGCGCACCGGGGAGCTGTTTTTT. This codes for CATYVPGQGRTGELFF.

This clone occurred once. The V call is TRBV27, the J call TRBJ1-5, with 9 bases fitting TRBD1. Germline CDR1 and CDR2: MNHEY and SMNVEV (reference sequence). The trim removed 3 bases at V and 5 bases at J, leaving 2 bases unmatched. The CDR3 has 14 amino acids. In DNA form, the CDR3 reads TGTGCCAGCAGTTTTGGGACAGGGCATCAGCCCCAGCATTTT. Its protein product is CASSFGTGHQPQHF.

The rearrangement joins TRBV30 to TRBJ1-6; 7 bases fit TRBD1. The CDR3 contains 13 residues. Germline CDR1 and CDR2: GTSNPN and SVGIG (reference sequence). J lost 13 bases, V lost 2 bases, and 8 bases had no gene match. CDR3 DNA sequence: TGTGCCTGGAGTAGAAAACAGGGGCCGCCCCTCCACTTT. Protein: CAWSRKQGPPLHF.

The V call is TRBV11-2, the J call TRBJ1-6, with D possibly being TRBD1 (6 bases). The CDR3 has 14 residues. Trimming cost V 1 base and J 9 bases, with 10 bases left between them. The germline V gene has CDR1 SGHAT and CDR2 FQNNGV. CDR3 region: CASSLVQGGSPLHF. The CDR3 region has the DNA TGTGCCAGCAGCTTAGTACAGGGCGGTTCACCCCTCCACTTT.

This clone was counted only a few times. V usage is TRBV7-9 and J usage is TRBJ1-1, with TRBD1 matching 7 bases. The CDR3 is 16 amino acids. The V gene end was trimmed by 2 bases and the J gene end by 0 bases; junction bases not matched to a gene: 6. Germline V CDR1 and CDR2: SEHNR, FQNEAQ (reference sequence). CDR3 protein: CASSLTGGQMNTEAFF. The CDR3 DNA sequence: TGTGCCAGCAGCTTAACCGGGGGACAGATGAACACTGAAGCTTTCTTT.

The chain is built from TRBV7-2 and TRBJ1-3, with TRBD1 as a possible D gene (6 bases). This CDR3 comprises 14 residues. Trimming cost V 4 bases and J 15 bases, with 22 bases left between them. The germline V gene encodes CDR1 SGHTA and CDR2 FQGNSA. CDR3 sequence (DNA): TGTGCCAGCAGCTCCCACTCTGGAAACACCAGGGGATATTTT. This encodes CASSSHSGNTRGYF.